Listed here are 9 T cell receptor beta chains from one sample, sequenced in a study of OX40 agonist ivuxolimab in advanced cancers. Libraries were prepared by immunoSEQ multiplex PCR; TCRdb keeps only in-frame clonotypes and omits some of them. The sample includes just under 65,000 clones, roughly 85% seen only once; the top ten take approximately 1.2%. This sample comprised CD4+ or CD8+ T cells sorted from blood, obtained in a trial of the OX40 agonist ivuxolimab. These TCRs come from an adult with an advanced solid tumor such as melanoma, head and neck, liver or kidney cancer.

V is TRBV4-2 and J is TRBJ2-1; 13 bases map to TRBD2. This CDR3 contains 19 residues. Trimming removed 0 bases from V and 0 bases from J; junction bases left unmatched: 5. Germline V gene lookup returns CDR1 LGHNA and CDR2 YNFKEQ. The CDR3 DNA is TGTGCCAGCAGCCAAGATTGGACTAGCGGGGGAAGCTCCTACAATGAGCAGTTCTTC. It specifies CASSQDWTSGGSSYNEQFF.

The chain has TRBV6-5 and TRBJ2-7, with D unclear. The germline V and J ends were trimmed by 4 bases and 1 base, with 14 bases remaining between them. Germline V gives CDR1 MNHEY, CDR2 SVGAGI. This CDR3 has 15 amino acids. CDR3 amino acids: CASSLKRGESYEQYF. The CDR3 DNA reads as TGTGCCAGCAGTTTGAAGAGAGGCGAATCCTACGAGCAGTACTTC.

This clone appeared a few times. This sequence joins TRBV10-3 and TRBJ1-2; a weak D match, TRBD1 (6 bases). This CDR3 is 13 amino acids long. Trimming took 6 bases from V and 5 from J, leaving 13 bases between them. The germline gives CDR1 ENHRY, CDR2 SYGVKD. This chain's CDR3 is CAIRKTGEYGYTF. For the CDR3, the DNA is TGTGCCATCAGAAAGACAGGAGAATATGGCTACACCTTC.

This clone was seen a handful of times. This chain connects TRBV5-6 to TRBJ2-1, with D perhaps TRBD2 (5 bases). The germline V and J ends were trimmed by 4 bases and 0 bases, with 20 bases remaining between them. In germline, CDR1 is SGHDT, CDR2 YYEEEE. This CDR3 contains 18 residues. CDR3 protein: CASSLYGIVLSSYNEQFF. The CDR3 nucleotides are TGTGCCAGCAGCCTCTACGGGATAGTTCTGAGCTCCTACAATGAGCAGTTCTTC.

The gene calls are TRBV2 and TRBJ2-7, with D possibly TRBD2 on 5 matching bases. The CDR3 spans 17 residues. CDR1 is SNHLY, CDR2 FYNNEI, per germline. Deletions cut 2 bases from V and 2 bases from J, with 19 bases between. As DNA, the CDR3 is TGTGCCAGCAGTGAACCTTCCGGACTTCTTACGACCTACGAGCAGTACTTC. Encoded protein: CASSEPSGLLTTYEQYF.

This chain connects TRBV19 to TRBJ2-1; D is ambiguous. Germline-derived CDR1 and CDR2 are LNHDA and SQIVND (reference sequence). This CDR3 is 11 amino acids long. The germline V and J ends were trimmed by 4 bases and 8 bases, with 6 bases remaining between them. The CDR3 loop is CASSTRYEQFF. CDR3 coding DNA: TGTGCCAGTAGTACCAGGTATGAGCAGTTCTTC. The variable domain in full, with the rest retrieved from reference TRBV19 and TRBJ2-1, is DGGITQSPKYLFRKEGQNVTLSCEQNLNHDAMYWYRQDPGQGLRLIYYSQIVNDFQKGDIAEGYSVSREKKESFPLTVTSAQKNPTAFYLCASSTRYEQFFGPGTRLTVL.

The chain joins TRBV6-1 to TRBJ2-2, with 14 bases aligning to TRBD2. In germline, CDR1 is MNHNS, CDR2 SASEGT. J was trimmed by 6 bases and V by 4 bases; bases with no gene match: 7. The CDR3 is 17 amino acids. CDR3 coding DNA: TGTGCCAGCAGTGGACGGGGACTAGCGGGAGCGGCCGGGGAGCTGTTTTTT. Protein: CASSGRGLAGAAGELFF.

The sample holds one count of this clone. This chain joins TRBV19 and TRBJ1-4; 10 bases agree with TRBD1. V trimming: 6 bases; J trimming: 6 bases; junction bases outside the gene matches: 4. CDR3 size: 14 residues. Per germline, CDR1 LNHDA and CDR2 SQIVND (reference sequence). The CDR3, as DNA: TGTGCCAGTAGATTGGACAGGGGGGATGAAAAACTGTTTTTT. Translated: CASRLDRGDEKLFF.

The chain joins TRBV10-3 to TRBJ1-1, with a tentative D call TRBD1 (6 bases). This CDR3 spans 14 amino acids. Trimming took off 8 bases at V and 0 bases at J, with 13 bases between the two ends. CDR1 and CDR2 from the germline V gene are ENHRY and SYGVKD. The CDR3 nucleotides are TGTGCCATCCAACAGGGTAGTGTGAACACTGAAGCTTTCTTT. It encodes CAIQQGSVNTEAFF.